This T cell receptor beta chain was sequenced for a study of T cells in Graves' hyperthyroidism and ophthalmopathy. V was pared by 2 bases and J by 2 bases, with 13 bases between. CDR3 length: 16 amino acids. Germline loops: CDR1 SQVTM, CDR2 ANQGSEA. RNA transcripts provided the source from which TCR beta CDR3 regions were amplified. A first-round RT-PCR of the TCR CDR3 used the HTBI primer set. Each CDR3 protein is one row after TCRdb ran MiXCR on the multiplex PCR reads. The sample lists around 800,000 distinct CDR3 sequences, over 35% occurring once. No ophthalmopathy progression within 18 months constituted stable Graves' hyperthyroidism.

The chain is built from TRBV29-1 and TRBJ2-6; perhaps TRBD1 as D (5 bases). The sequenced sample consisted of blood. This receptor was identified in a man between 18 and 29 years old with Graves' hyperthyroidism. CDR3 nucleotides: TGCAGCGTTGAATGGCAGGGTGAAGCTGGGGCCAACGTCCTGACTTTC. Translated: CSVEWQGEAGANVLTF. The whole variable domain, remainder taken from reference TRBV29-1 and TRBJ2-6, is SAVISQKPSRDICQRGTSLTIQCQVDSQVTMMFWYRQQPGQSLTLIATANQGSEATYESGFVIDKFPISRPNLTFSTLTVSNMSPEDSSIYLCSVEWQGEAGANVLTFGAGSRLTVL.